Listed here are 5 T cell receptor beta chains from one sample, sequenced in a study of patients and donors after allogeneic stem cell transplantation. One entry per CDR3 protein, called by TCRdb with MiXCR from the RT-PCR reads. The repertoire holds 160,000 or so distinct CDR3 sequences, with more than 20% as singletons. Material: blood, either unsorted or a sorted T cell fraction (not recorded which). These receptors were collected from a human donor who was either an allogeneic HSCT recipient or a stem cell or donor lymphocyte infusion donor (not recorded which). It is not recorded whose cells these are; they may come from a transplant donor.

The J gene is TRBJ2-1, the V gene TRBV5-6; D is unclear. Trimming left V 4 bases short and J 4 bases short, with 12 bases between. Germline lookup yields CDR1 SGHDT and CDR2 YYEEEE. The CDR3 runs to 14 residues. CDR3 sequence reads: CASSGPNLYNEQFF. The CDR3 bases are TGTGCCAGCAGCGGGCCCAACTTGTACAATGAGCAGTTCTTC.

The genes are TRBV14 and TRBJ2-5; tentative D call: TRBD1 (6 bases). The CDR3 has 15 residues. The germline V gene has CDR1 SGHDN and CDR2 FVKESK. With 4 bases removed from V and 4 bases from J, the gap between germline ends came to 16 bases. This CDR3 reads CASSRSGVITETQYF. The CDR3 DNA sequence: TGTGCCAGCAGCCGATCAGGGGTGATTACAGAGACCCAGTACTTC. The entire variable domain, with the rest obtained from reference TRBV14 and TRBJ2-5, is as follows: EAGVTQFPSHSVIEKGQTVTLRCDPISGHDNLYWYRRVMGKEIKFLLHFVKESKQDESGMPNNRFLAERTGGTYSTLKVQPAELEDSGVYFCASSRSGVITETQYFGPGTRLLVL.

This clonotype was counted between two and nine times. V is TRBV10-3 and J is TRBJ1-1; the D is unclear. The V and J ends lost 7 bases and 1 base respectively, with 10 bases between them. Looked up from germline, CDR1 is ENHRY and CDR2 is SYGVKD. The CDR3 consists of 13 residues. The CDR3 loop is CAIMVGTNTEAFF. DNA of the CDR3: TGTGCCATCATGGTAGGAACGAACACTGAAGCTTTCTTT.

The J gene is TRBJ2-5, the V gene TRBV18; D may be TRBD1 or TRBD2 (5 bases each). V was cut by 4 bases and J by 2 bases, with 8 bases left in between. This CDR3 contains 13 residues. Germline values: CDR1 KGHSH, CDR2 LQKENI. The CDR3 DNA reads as TGTGCCAGCTCACGGGACGGACAAGAGACCCAGTACTTC. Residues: CASSRDGQETQYF.

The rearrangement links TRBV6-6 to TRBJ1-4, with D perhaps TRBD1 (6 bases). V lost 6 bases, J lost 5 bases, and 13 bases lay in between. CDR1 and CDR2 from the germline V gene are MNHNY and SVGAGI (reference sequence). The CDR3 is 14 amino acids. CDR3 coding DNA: TGTGCCAGCAGCACAGGGATCGAAAATGAAAAACTGTTTTTT. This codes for CASSTGIENEKLFF.